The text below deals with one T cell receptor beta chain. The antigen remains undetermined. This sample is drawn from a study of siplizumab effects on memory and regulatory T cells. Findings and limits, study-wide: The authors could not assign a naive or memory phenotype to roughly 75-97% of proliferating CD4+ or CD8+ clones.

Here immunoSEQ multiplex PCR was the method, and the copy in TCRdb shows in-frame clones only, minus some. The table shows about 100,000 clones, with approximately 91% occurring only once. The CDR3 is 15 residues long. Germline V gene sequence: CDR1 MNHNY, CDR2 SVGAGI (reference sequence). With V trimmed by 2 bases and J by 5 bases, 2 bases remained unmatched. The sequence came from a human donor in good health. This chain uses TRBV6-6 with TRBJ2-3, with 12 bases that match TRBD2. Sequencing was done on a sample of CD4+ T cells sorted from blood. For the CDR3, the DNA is TGTGCCAGCAGTTACCTAGCGGGGGGGGTAGATACGCAGTATTTT. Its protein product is CASSYLAGGVDTQYF.